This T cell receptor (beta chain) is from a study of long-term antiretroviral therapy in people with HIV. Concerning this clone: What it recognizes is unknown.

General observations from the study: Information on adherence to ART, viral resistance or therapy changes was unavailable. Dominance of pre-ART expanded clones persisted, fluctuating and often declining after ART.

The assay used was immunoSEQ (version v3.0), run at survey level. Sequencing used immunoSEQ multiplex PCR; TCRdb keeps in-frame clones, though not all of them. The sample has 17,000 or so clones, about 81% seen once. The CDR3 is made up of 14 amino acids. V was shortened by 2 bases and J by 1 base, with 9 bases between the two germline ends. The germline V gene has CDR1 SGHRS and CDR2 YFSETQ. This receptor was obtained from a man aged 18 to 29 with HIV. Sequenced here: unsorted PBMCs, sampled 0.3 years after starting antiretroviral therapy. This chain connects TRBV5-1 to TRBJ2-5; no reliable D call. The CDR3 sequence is CASSFVGLQETQYF. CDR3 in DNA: TGCGCCAGCAGCTTTGTAGGGCTCCAAGAGACCCAGTACTTC.